The 27 T cell receptor beta chains given below trace back to one sample, sequenced in a study of T cell clonality in common variable immunodeficiency. The repertoire was sequenced with immunoSEQ multiplex PCR; TCRdb's copy has only in-frame clones and lacks some. Captured here are around 40,000 clones, none seen once; the top ten comprise over 2%. The source material was peripheral blood mononuclear cells. The receptors derive from a person aged 18 to 75 in good health.

This clone has ten or more counts. The read terminates 3 residues before the CDR3 end, so the remaining end is supplied by the germline J gene. The rearrangement joins TRBV7-6 to TRBJ2-6; no reliable D call. The germline V gene encodes CDR1 SGHVS and CDR2 FNYEAQ. The CDR3 has 14 residues. V lost 5 bases to trimming and J lost 4 bases, with 9 bases between them. CDR3 amino acids: CASSPEPGANVLTF. The part of the CDR3 DNA that was read is TGTGCCAGCAGCCCCGAGCCGGGGGCCAACGTC.

Regarding this clone: The read terminates 3 residues ahead of where the CDR3 ends, so the germline J gene completes it. J is TRBJ1-6 and V is TRBV5-3; D unresolved. TRBV5-3 is recorded as an ORF, its role being uncertain. This CDR3 has 16 residues. Between the trimmed V and J ends, which lost 0 bases and 4 bases, there was a span of 11 bases. The sequenced part of the CDR3 DNA is TGTGCCAGAAGCTTGGTTACGTCCCGGTATAATTCACCC. Translated: CARSLVTSRYNSP. The full CDR3 sequence reads CARSLVTSRYNSPLHF.

This clone was observed at least ten times. Read sequence stops 3 residues before the CDR3 end, and the germline J gene provides the missing end. J is TRBJ2-7 and V is TRBV12-3 or TRBV12-4; the D gene is possibly TRBD2 (6 bases). The V gene lost 3 bases and the J gene lost 1 base, with 10 bases spanning the gap. This CDR3 spans 14 amino acids. The sequenced CDR3 bases are TGTGCCAGCAGTTTGAGAGGGACTTCCTACGAG. The encoded protein is CASSLRGTSYE. The whole CDR3 protein reads CASSLRGTSYEQYF.

This clone was detected ten times or more. The read ends 3 residues early relative to the CDR3; the germline J gene fills the gap. The chain carries TRBV10-3 and TRBJ2-5, with D possibly matching TRBD2 (6 bases). Trimming removed 2 bases from V and 5 bases from J, with 6 bases in between. Germline CDR1 and CDR2: ENHRY and SYGVKD. The length of the CDR3 is 12 residues. The CDR3 bases that were read are TGTGCCATCAGTGAGGCGGGGGAGACC. Protein product: CAISEAGET. The full CDR3 sequence reads CAISEAGETQYF.

This clone appeared many times. CDR3 DNA, as far as it was read: TGTGCCACCAGCCCTAAGCGGTTCCAAGAGACC. It encodes CATSPKRFQET. The entire CDR3 reads CATSPKRFQETQYF. The V call is TRBV15, the J call TRBJ2-5; D is possibly TRBD2 (5 bases). Sequencing ends 3 residues short of the CDR3 end; the germline J gene provides the rest. This CDR3 has 14 amino acids. Germline V CDR1 and CDR2: LNHNV, YYDKDF (reference sequence). V dropped 5 bases and J dropped 1 base, with 11 bases sitting between them.

In its sample, this clone was seen many times. The CDR3 end falls 3 residues outside the read, so it is completed with the germline J gene. J is TRBJ1-2 and V is TRBV5-1; maybe TRBD1 (6 bases). The CDR3 spans 16 residues. Per the germline V gene, CDR1 is SGHRS and CDR2 is YFSETQ. The ends were cut back, 4 bases at V and 2 bases at J, with 18 bases in the middle. The CDR3 bases that were read are TGCGCCAGCAGCGATACCATGACAGGACCGAACTATGGC. This encodes CASSDTMTGPNYG. The full CDR3 is CASSDTMTGPNYGYTF.

This clone has a count of ten or more. With the read ending 3 residues before the CDR3 end, the germline J gene is used to fill in that end. This sequence joins TRBV10-3 and TRBJ1-2; 9 positions agree with TRBD1. The J segment lost 4 bases and the V segment lost 4 bases, leaving 4 bases of the junction unmatched. Per germline, CDR1 ENHRY and CDR2 SYGVKD. The CDR3 runs 14 residues. Incomplete CDR3 DNA: TGTGCCATCAGTGGCGCGGGACAGGGCTATGGC. Its protein is CAISGAGQGYG. The complete CDR3 reads CAISGAGQGYGYTF.

This clone appeared many times. Read sequence stops 3 residues before the CDR3 end, and the germline J gene provides the missing end. The chain uses TRBV5-6 and TRBJ2-7, with 8 bases that match TRBD1. The V gene's germline CDR1 is SGHDT and CDR2 YYEEEE. This CDR3 is 13 amino acids long. V trimming: 4 bases; J trimming: 5 bases; junction bases outside the gene matches: 5. The CDR3 bases that were read are TGTGCCAGCAGCCCCTTGGACAGGGACGAG. As protein: CASSPLDRDE. The CDR3, in full, reads CASSPLDRDEQYF.

This clone was counted many times. Partial CDR3 DNA: TGTGCCAGTAAACAGGAAACAAACAATCAGCCC. Encoded protein: CASKQETNNQP. The entire CDR3 is CASKQETNNQPQHF. The rearrangement uses TRBV19 and TRBJ1-5, with D possibly TRBD1 on 5 matching bases. The CDR3 end lies 3 residues beyond the end of the read and is filled in from the germline J gene. The CDR3 has 14 residues. Per germline, CDR1 LNHDA and CDR2 SQIVND (reference sequence). V lost 7 bases to trimming and J lost 3 bases, with 13 bases between them.

This clone has a count of ten or more. The CDR3 goes on 3 residues after the read ends, and that part is filled in from the germline J gene. The chain uses TRBV6-2 or TRBV6-3 and TRBJ2-2; no clear D gene. Germline assignment: CDR1 MNHEY and CDR2 SVGEGT. The CDR3 is 14 amino acids. The V gene lost 4 bases and the J gene lost 4 bases, with 10 bases spanning the gap. The sequenced CDR3 bases are TGTGCCAGCAGTTTGCGGTCGGGCACCGGGGAG. Encoded protein: CASSLRSGTGE. The CDR3, in full, reads CASSLRSGTGELFF.

There are many counts of this clone. The CDR3 end is not reached by the read, which stops 3 residues before it; the germline J gene fills it in. V and J are TRBV30 and TRBJ1-6, with D maybe TRBD1 (5 bases). This CDR3 region has 15 residues. CDR1 is GTSNPN, CDR2 SVGIG, per germline (reference sequence). V lost 6 bases and J 6 bases, leaving 18 bases between the germline ends. The chain's CDR3 is CACRQTQGGNSPLHF. The part of the CDR3 DNA that was read is TGTGCCTGCCGTCAGACCCAGGGCGGTAATTCACCC.

There are many counts of this clone. The read finishes 3 residues shy of the CDR3 end, and the germline J gene is used to complete it. Other DNA sequences in this specimen translate into the identical CDR3. The chain links TRBV18 to TRBJ2-5; TRBD2 aligns across 11 bases. The CDR3 is 14 residues long. Germline V CDR1 and CDR2: KGHSH, LQKENI. Germline trimming cut 4 bases from V and 2 bases from J; bases unmatched to any gene: 0. The part of the CDR3 DNA that was read is TGTGCCAGCTCACGACTAGCGGGACAAGAGACC. This sequence encodes CASSRLAGQET. The full CDR3 sequence reads CASSRLAGQETQYF.

This clone was counted a few times. The DNA ends 3 residues before the CDR3 does, and the rest of the CDR3 is filled in from the germline J gene. V gene TRBV5-1 combines with J gene TRBJ2-1; D is uncertain. Germline V gives CDR1 SGHRS, CDR2 YFSETQ. V lost 0 bases, J lost 6 bases, and 4 bases lay in between. This CDR3 contains 12 residues. The CDR3 sequence is CASSLAFNEQFF. The sequenced CDR3 bases are TGCGCCAGCAGCTTGGCCTTCAATGAG.

This clone was detected a few times. The CDR3 end is not reached by the read, which stops 3 residues before it; the germline J gene fills it in. The chain couples TRBV6-4 to TRBJ1-4, with 12 bases lining up with TRBD1. V lost 0 bases to trimming and J lost 2 bases; unmatched junction nucleotides: 10. This CDR3 is built from 20 residues. Germline CDR1 and CDR2: MRHNA and SNTAGT. CDR3 DNA, as far as it was read: TGTGCCAGCAGTGACTCGCCGGGACAGGGGGCGCCCCCCACTAATGAAAAA. This codes for CASSDSPGQGAPPTNEK. The whole CDR3 protein reads CASSDSPGQGAPPTNEKLFF.

This clone was seen repeatedly, ten times or more. The read falls 3 residues short of the CDR3 end, and the missing part is taken from the germline J gene. The V and J genes are TRBV2 and TRBJ1-5; TRBD1 agrees at 11 bases. The V segment lost 7 bases and the J segment 6 bases; nucleotides outside the gene matches: 8. Per the germline V gene, CDR1 is SNHLY and CDR2 is FYNNEI. This CDR3 is built from 15 residues. The part of the CDR3 DNA that was read is TGTGCCAGCAAAAAGGGACAGGGGGAAGGTCAGCCC. Its protein product is CASKKGQGEGQP. The entire CDR3 sequence reads CASKKGQGEGQPQHF.

This clone was seen many times. The sequence runs out 3 residues before the end of the CDR3; the remainder is reconstructed from the germline J gene. The chain combines TRBV6-2 or TRBV6-3 with TRBJ1-5, with D possibly being TRBD1 (5 bases). The CDR3 spans 15 residues. V was clipped by 5 bases and J by 2 bases, with 13 bases between them. The germline CDR1 and CDR2 sequences are MNHEY and SVGEGT. The CDR3 bases that were read are TGTGCCAGCAGTCCCTCAGGGTATGGCAATCAGCCC. Translating it yields CASSPSGYGNQP. The CDR3 reads in full as CASSPSGYGNQPQHF.

This clone has a handful of counts. The CDR3 region is CASSTRPGGETQYF. CDR3 DNA, as far as it was read: TGCGCCAGCAGCACTCGACCGGGCGGGGAGACC. The V and J genes are TRBV5-1 and TRBJ2-5; TRBD2 might be the D (5 bases). Read coverage stops 3 residues before the CDR3 terminus; the germline J gene supplies the remainder. The CDR3 spans 14 residues. V was cut by 4 bases and J by 5 bases, with 15 bases left in between. Germline CDR1 SGHRS, CDR2 YFSETQ. Drawing the rest from reference TRBV5-1 and TRBJ2-5, the complete variable domain is KAGVTQTPRYLIKTRGQQVTLSCSPISGHRSVSWYQQTPGQGLQFLFEYFSETQRNKGNFPGRFSGRQFSNSRSEMNVSTLELGDSALYLCASSTRPGGETQYFGPGTRLLVL.

Ten or more counts support this clone. The read comes to an end 3 residues before the CDR3 does, leaving the germline J gene to fill in the end. V and J are TRBV20-1 and TRBJ2-3; possibly TRBD1 for D (5 bases). The CDR3 has 15 amino acids. The V end lost 0 bases, the J end lost 4 bases, and 14 bases lay between the germline ends. The germline CDR1 and CDR2 sequences are DFQATT and SNEGSKA (reference sequence). The CDR3 loop is CSARDGGRGSDTQYF. Incomplete CDR3 DNA: TGCAGTGCTAGAGATGGCGGAAGGGGCTCAGATACG.

At least ten counts were recorded for this clone. The CDR3 end falls 3 residues outside the read, so it is completed with the germline J gene. The chain couples TRBV11-3 to TRBJ1-2; D remains unclear. Germline-derived CDR1 and CDR2 are SGHNT and YENEEA. CDR3 length: 15 amino acids. The DNA read from the CDR3 is TGTGCAAGTCGCTTAGAAACAGTATCTAACTATGGC. It is translated as CASRLETVSNYG. The CDR3, in full, reads CASRLETVSNYGYTF. Full variable domain (missing parts from reference TRBV11-3 and TRBJ1-2): EAGVVQSPRYKIIEKKQPVAFWCNPISGHNTLYWYLQNLGQGPELLIRYENEEAVDDSQLPKDRFSAERLKGVDSTLKIQPAELGDSAVYLCASRLETVSNYGYTFGSGTRLTVV.

This clone has at least ten counts. Read sequence stops 3 residues before the CDR3 end, and the germline J gene provides the missing end. V gene TRBV6-1 combines with J gene TRBJ2-7; TRBD1 aligns across 7 bases. CDR1 and CDR2 from the germline V gene are MNHNS and SASEGT. This CDR3 contains 16 residues. V dropped 4 bases and J dropped 2; count of bases not matched to a gene: 11. The CDR3 DNA, read in part, is TGTGCCAGCAGTGCTACAGGGGTCTTACCCCCCTACGAG. It translates to CASSATGVLPPYE. The whole CDR3 protein is CASSATGVLPPYEQYF.

This clone was seen many times. The read terminates 3 residues ahead of where the CDR3 ends, so the germline J gene completes it. V is TRBV18 and J is TRBJ1-2; 10 nucleotides match TRBD1. Germline trimming cut 2 bases from V and 4 bases from J; bases unmatched to any gene: 10. The CDR3 is 17 residues long. Looked up from germline, CDR1 is KGHSH and CDR2 is LQKENI. CDR3: CASSPTGTGASGYGYTF. CDR3 DNA, as far as it was read: TGTGCCAGCTCACCAACCGGGACAGGGGCTTCCGGCTATGGC.

This clone has a count of ten or more. The DNA ends 3 residues before the CDR3 does, and the rest of the CDR3 is filled in from the germline J gene. The chain has TRBV5-1 and TRBJ1-6; D might be TRBD1 (6 bases). The germline V gene has CDR1 SGHRS and CDR2 YFSETQ. CDR3 length: 14 amino acids. Trimming removed 4 bases from V and 11 bases from J, with 16 bases in between. The CDR3 spells CASSIQGTRAPLHF. The CDR3 bases that were read are TGCGCCAGCAGCATACAGGGAACCAGGGCACCC.

This clone has a count of ten or more. The sequenced fragment ends 3 residues before the CDR3 boundary, so the rest is inferred from the germline J gene. The gene calls are TRBV5-3 and TRBJ2-7, with D hard to call. TRBV5-3 is known as an ORF, though its function is uncertain. The CDR3 totals 12 residues. The V gene lost 7 bases and the J gene lost 0 bases, with 8 bases spanning the gap. CDR3 DNA, as far as it was read: TGTGCCAGATCAGGATACTCCTACGAG. Translating it yields CARSGYSYE. The whole CDR3 is CARSGYSYEQYF.

This clone was seen ten or more times. The sequenced fragment ends 3 residues before the CDR3 boundary, so the rest is inferred from the germline J gene. The chain couples TRBV7-3 to TRBJ2-1; D not resolved. The CDR3 is 13 amino acids. Germline V CDR1 and CDR2: SGHTA, FQGTGA. With 2 bases removed from V and 5 bases from J, the gap between germline ends came to 7 bases. The CDR3 spells CASSLGLNNEQFF. The DNA read from the CDR3 is TGTGCCAGCAGCTTAGGGCTCAACAATGAG.

This clone was detected many times. The read comes to an end 3 residues before the CDR3 does, leaving the germline J gene to fill in the end. The gene calls are TRBV5-1 and TRBJ2-5; 8 bases fit TRBD2. Germline CDR1 reads SGHRS; CDR2 reads YFSETQ. This CDR3 comprises 16 residues. After removal of 0 bases from V and 2 bases from J, the junction contained 6 bases not matched to a gene. Incomplete CDR3 DNA: TGCGCCAGCAGCTTGGCCATTTCGGGGGGGCAAGAGACC. It yields the protein CASSLAISGGQET. The full CDR3 protein reads CASSLAISGGQETQYF.

This clone was counted ten times or more. The covered CDR3 bases are TGTGCCAGCAGCTTAACAGGGGATCAGCCC. This gives the protein CASSLTGDQP. The whole CDR3 reads CASSLTGDQPQHF. This sequence joins TRBV7-2 and TRBJ1-5; 7 bases fit TRBD1. The DNA ends 3 residues before the CDR3 does, and the rest of the CDR3 is filled in from the germline J gene. The germline V gene has CDR1 SGHTA and CDR2 FQGNSA. The J segment lost 5 bases and the V segment lost 2 bases, leaving 0 bases of the junction unmatched. The CDR3 length is 13 residues.

This clone came up many times. Coverage ceases 3 residues before the CDR3 finishes, and the germline J gene fills in the end. The chain has TRBV14 and TRBJ2-5, with D perhaps matching TRBD2 (6 bases). The CDR3 is made up of 15 amino acids. Germline CDR1 is SGHDN and CDR2 is FVKESK. The V gene lost 2 bases and the J gene lost 5 bases, with 15 bases spanning the gap. CDR3 protein: CASSQRLGGRETQYF. The sequenced CDR3 bases are TGTGCCAGCAGCCAACGTCTGGGGGGACGGGAGACC. Based on the CDR3 plus reference TRBV14 and TRBJ2-5, the full variable domain is EAGVTQFPSHSVIEKGQTVTLRCDPISGHDNLYWYRRVMGKEIKFLLHFVKESKQDESGMPNNRFLAERTGGTYSTLKVQPAELEDSGVYFCASSQRLGGRETQYFGPGTRLLVL.